This T cell receptor beta chain derives from a study of liver allograft versus peripheral blood T cells (dated by TCRdb to the early 2020s). In the study overall: T cell receptor repertoires present within transplanted livers were compared with repertoires in the peripheral blood of liver transplant recipients. What the research found in general, with its limitations: T cell receptor repertoires inside liver allografts were reported to be different from the repertoires detected in peripheral blood.

Measured from the cysteine to the phenylalanine, the CDR3 is 11 residues long. Only the CDR3 part of the read is kept: 33 bases, read in frame from the first base. The germline V gene (reference sequence) yields SEHNR for CDR1 and FQNEAQ for CDR2. TCRdb names Illumina MiSeq as the instrument used. TCRdb cleaned the public reads at Q25 with fastp, built clones with MiXCR and kept in-frame beta chains. When rows share a CDR3 protein, they turn into one entry using the most common DNA and genes. This sample lists roughly 7,500 distinct CDR3 sequences; roughly 18% were detected once. 4% to 4.5% of the sample comes from the top ten. About this clonotype: Its antigen remains unidentified. A read error may account for a junction end that differs from germline.

This receptor chain uses TRBV7-9 and TRBJ2-7; confidence is insufficient to name the D gene. This TCR derives from a human patient who had a liver transplant. After a transplant, the donor of the graft may account for some T cells. This receptor carries the CDR3 CASSARYGQYF. The nucleotide sequence is given as TGTGCCAGCAGCGCCAGGTACGGGCAGTACTTC.